This T cell receptor (beta chain) was sequenced for a study of CD8 T cells in Susac syndrome. Sequencing of TCR beta was performed on blood CD8+ T cells and on blood CD4+ T cells. TEMRA cells were FACS-enriched, with CD8+ and CD4+ T cells isolated negatively. RNA amounts of about 0.5 to 1 ug underwent reverse transcription with random hexamers. An immunoSEQ multiplex PCR amplified TCR beta CDR3 over 54 Vbeta and 13 Jbeta. TCRdb re-analysed the immunoSEQ multiplex PCR reads in MiXCR, keeping a single row per CDR3 protein. The table has 150,000 to 200,000 distinct CDR3 sequences, 90% to 95% seen once. The CDR3 contains 16 residues. Germline CDR1 is MGHRA and CDR2 is YSYEKL. The germline V and J ends were trimmed by 1 base and 5 bases, with 17 bases remaining between them.

The TCR was taken from a human donor in good health. The chain has TRBV4-1 and TRBJ1-1; tentative D call: TRBD1 (5 bases). Sequenced: CD4+ T cells from PBMCs. Written as DNA, the CDR3 is TGCGCCAGCAGCCAAGCGCGAGGGGCCGGGAAGACTGAAGCTTTCTTT. Translating gives CASSQARGAGKTEAFF.